The 27 T cell receptor beta chains listed next were all sequenced from one sample in a study of cytomegalovirus exposure and HLA in healthy donors. The PCR made use of 60 Vbeta and 13 Jbeta primers. Measured with immunoSEQ multiplex PCR; TCRdb has only the in-frame clones, and not every one. The sample contains some 200,000 clones, 83% of which appear only once. The sample taken for sequencing was PBMCs. These TCRs come from a girl under 18 in good health and CMV-seronegative.

This chain connects TRBV19 to TRBJ2-1; 13 bases map to TRBD2. V gave up 3 bases and J gave up 4 bases; unmatched junction bases: 6. Looked up from germline, CDR1 is LNHDA and CDR2 is SQIVND (reference sequence). The CDR3 extends over 17 amino acids. CDR3 DNA: TGTGCCAGTAGTATCCCCAGGACTAGCGGGGGATACAATGAGCAGTTCTTC. This sequence encodes CASSIPRTSGGYNEQFF.

J is TRBJ2-2 and V is TRBV4-1; weak D call: TRBD1 (6 bases). Deletions cut 5 bases from V and 4 bases from J, with 14 bases between. The CDR3 extends over 15 amino acids. CDR1 is MGHRA, CDR2 YSYEKL, per germline. The CDR3: CASSSLGQTTGELFF. The DNA for the CDR3 is TGCGCCAGCAGCTCACTCGGACAGACCACCGGGGAGCTGTTTTTT.

This clone came up once. The chain joins TRBV28 to TRBJ1-5; weak D call: TRBD1 (6 bases). The germline V gene encodes CDR1 MDHEN and CDR2 SYDVKM. This CDR3 is 17 amino acids long. Trimming stripped 5 bases from V and 0 bases from J, with 17 bases between. CDR3 loop: CASSISVGADSNQPQHF. The CDR3, as DNA: TGTGCCAGCAGTATCTCTGTGGGGGCCGATAGCAATCAGCCCCAGCATTTT.

The rearrangement joins TRBV28 to TRBJ1-2; no firm D call. The CDR3 loop spans 11 amino acids. Looked up from germline, CDR1 is MDHEN and CDR2 is SYDVKM. V lost 3 bases and J 7 bases, leaving 6 bases between the germline ends. The CDR3 is CASSFGVGYTF. The DNA of the CDR3 is TGTGCCAGCAGTTTCGGGGTTGGCTACACCTTC.

This clone came up once. The genes are TRBV5-1 and TRBJ2-1; 14 nucleotides align to TRBD2. V shed 4 bases, J shed 3 bases, and the junction held 3 bases outside the gene matches. CDR3 length: 16 amino acids. The germline V gene has CDR1 SGHRS and CDR2 YFSETQ. The CDR3 nucleotides read TGCGCCAGCAGCCCTGGGACTAGCGGGAGCTACAATGAGCAGTTCTTC. Protein product: CASSPGTSGSYNEQFF.

This clone was seen just once. The V gene is TRBV6-4, the J gene TRBJ2-3; 11 bases line up with TRBD2. V was clipped by 3 bases and J by 6 bases; unmatched bases: 5. CDR3 length equals 15 residues. Germline CDR1 MRHNA, CDR2 SNTAGT. The CDR3 protein is CASSEIAGGPDTQYF. For the CDR3, the DNA is TGTGCCAGCAGTGAAATAGCGGGGGGGCCGGATACGCAGTATTTT.

V is TRBV4-3 and J is TRBJ1-4; D uncertain. CDR1 is LGHNA and CDR2 is YSLEER in the germline V gene. This CDR3 region has 15 residues. Trimming took 3 bases from V and 0 from J, leaving 8 bases between them. The CDR3 region has the DNA TGCGCCAGCAGCCACTGCGGGCCAACTAATGAAAAACTGTTTTTT. This codes for CASSHCGPTNEKLFF.

The J gene is TRBJ2-1, the V gene TRBV2; 8 bases match TRBD2. This CDR3 is built from 23 residues. Germline-derived CDR1 and CDR2 are SNHLY and FYNNEI. The V gene end was trimmed by 4 bases and the J gene end by 1 base; junction bases not matched to a gene: 27. The CDR3 bases are TGTGCCAGCAGTGTCCTACGACACCCCCTGGTAGTTCAGCGGGAGAGGTCCTACAATGAGCAGTTCTTC. Encoded protein: CASSVLRHPLVVQRERSYNEQFF.

This clone appeared once. The V and J genes are TRBV5-4 and TRBJ1-2, with D perhaps TRBD1 (6 bases). CDR1 and CDR2 from the germline V gene are SGHNT and YYREEE (reference sequence). This CDR3 has 12 residues. The germline V and J ends were trimmed by 4 bases and 5 bases, with 9 bases remaining between them. In DNA form, the CDR3 reads TGTGCCAGCAGCCCTGGACAGTATGGCTACACCTTC. Amino acid sequence: CASSPGQYGYTF.

This clone appeared a few times. The CDR3 nucleotides read TGTGCCAGCAGCTTCGGACAGTACTATGGCTACACCTTC. This sequence encodes CASSFGQYYGYTF. The chain links TRBV7-3 to TRBJ1-2, with D perhaps TRBD1 (6 bases). The CDR3 totals 13 residues. Between the trimmed V and J ends, which lost 3 bases and 3 bases, there was a span of 8 bases. CDR1 SGHTA and CDR2 FQGTGA come from the germline V gene.

CDR3 region: CAWSTGDRAGDTQYF. CDR3 DNA: TGTGCCTGGAGTACAGGGGACCGAGCGGGAGATACGCAGTATTTT. This rearrangement joins TRBV30 to TRBJ2-3, with D maybe TRBD1 (7 bases). The CDR3 is 15 residues long. The V gene lost 2 bases and the J gene lost 5 bases, with 17 bases spanning the gap. Germline-derived CDR1 and CDR2 are GTSNPN and SVGIG (reference sequence).

V and J are TRBV5-4 and TRBJ2-1; 12 nucleotides line up with TRBD2. V was clipped by 3 bases and J by 10 bases; unmatched bases: 8. The CDR3 is made up of 15 amino acids. Germline V lookup: CDR1 SGHNT, CDR2 YYREEE (reference sequence). CDR3 protein: CASSSSGTSGLEQFF. In DNA, the CDR3 is TGTGCCAGCAGCTCGTCCGGGACTAGCGGGCTAGAGCAGTTCTTC. Complete variable domain (other parts from reference TRBV5-4 and TRBJ2-1): ETGVTQSPTHLIKTRGQQVTLRCSSQSGHNTVSWYQQALGQGPQFIFQYYREEENGRGNFPPRFSGLQFPNYSSELNVNALELDDSALYLCASSSSGTSGLEQFFGPGTRLTVL.

The gene calls are TRBV18 and TRBJ2-7; D possibly corresponds to TRBD1 (6 bases). The V and J ends lost 0 bases and 2 bases respectively, with 11 bases between them. CDR1 KGHSH and CDR2 LQKENI come from the germline V gene. The CDR3 has 15 residues. CDR3 amino acids: CASSPPGTPTYEQYF. The CDR3 nucleotides read TGTGCCAGCTCACCACCGGGGACACCGACCTACGAGCAGTACTTC.

This chain joins TRBV9 and TRBJ2-2; tentative D call: TRBD1 (6 bases). The CDR3 runs 18 residues. Germline lookup yields CDR1 SGDLS and CDR2 YYNGEE. V gave up 0 bases and J gave up 1 base, with 16 bases separating them. CDR3 sequence reads: CASSVGGDETGNTGELFF. CDR3 in DNA: TGTGCCAGCAGCGTAGGAGGTGATGAGACAGGGAACACCGGGGAGCTGTTTTTT.

This rearrangement joins TRBV5-1 to TRBJ2-1; no reliable D call. Germline CDR1 and CDR2: SGHRS and YFSETQ. With 0 bases removed from V and 0 bases from J, the gap between germline ends came to 10 bases. The CDR3 runs to 16 residues. The CDR3: CASSLDYSSSYNEQFF. CDR3 DNA: TGCGCCAGCAGCTTGGACTATTCGAGCTCCTACAATGAGCAGTTCTTC.

J is TRBJ2-1 and V is TRBV7-7, with 8 bases lining up with TRBD1. V was pared by 5 bases and J by 4 bases, with 7 bases of the junction left unmatched. CDR1 and CDR2 from the germline V gene are SSHAT and FNYEAQ (reference sequence). The CDR3 is 15 amino acids. The CDR3 loop is CASSDGQGAYNEQFF. CDR3 sequence (DNA): TGTGCCAGCAGCGATGGCCAGGGGGCTTACAATGAGCAGTTCTTC. Drawing the rest from reference TRBV7-7 and TRBJ2-1, the complete variable domain is GAGVSQSPRYKVTKRGQDVTLRCDPISSHATLYWYQQALGQGPEFLTYFNYEAQPDKSGLPSDRFSAERPEGSISTLTIQRTEQRDSAMYRCASSDGQGAYNEQFFGPGTRLTVL.

The rearrangement uses TRBV29-1 and TRBJ2-7, with D possibly TRBD2 on 5 matching bases. The germline V and J ends were trimmed by 4 bases and 3 bases, with 10 bases remaining between them. CDR1 is SQVTM and CDR2 is ANQGSEA in the germline V gene. The CDR3 consists of 12 residues. CDR3 protein: CSVGELYYEQYF. In DNA, the CDR3 is TGCAGCGTTGGGGAGCTATACTACGAGCAGTACTTC.

This chain joins TRBV6-5 and TRBJ1-1; D is perhaps TRBD1 (5 bases). In germline, CDR1 is MNHEY, CDR2 SVGAGI. The CDR3 is 14 amino acids. The V and J ends lost 2 bases and 4 bases respectively, with 11 bases between them. CDR3 DNA sequence: TGTGCCAGCAGTTACCGGGGGGGGAGCACTGAAGCTTTCTTT. Translating gives CASSYRGGSTEAFF.

Of note for this clone: Compared with germline, one end of the junction differs, possibly owing to a read error. V usage is TRBV28 and J usage is TRBJ2-1, with 8 bases fitting TRBD2. Germline CDR1 MDHEN, CDR2 SYDVKM. This CDR3 has 18 amino acids. CDR3 DNA sequence: TGTGCCAGCAGTATATGGTGGCCCGGGAGGGAAGAGAATTTTGAGCAGTTCTTC. This gives the protein CASSIWWPGREENFEQFF.

The sample holds one count of this clone. The rearrangement joins TRBV28 to TRBJ1-6; D is undetermined. Germline-derived CDR1 and CDR2 are MDHEN and SYDVKM. The CDR3 is made up of 14 amino acids. The V end was cut by 5 bases, the J end by 13 bases, with 18 bases between. The CDR3 reads CASSLLGGGAPLHF. The DNA of the CDR3 is TGTGCCAGCAGTCTCCTGGGCGGAGGCGCTCCCCTCCACTTT.

The CDR3, as DNA: TGTGCCAGCAGCTTGGTGGGTCAGGGGGCATTATCTGGAAACACCATATATTTT. This codes for CASSLVGQGALSGNTIYF. This chain uses TRBV5-6 with TRBJ1-3; TRBD1 aligns across 8 bases. CDR1 SGHDT and CDR2 YYEEEE come from the germline V gene. V shed 0 bases and J 1 base; nucleotides not matched to a gene: 9. The CDR3 contains 18 residues. The full variable domain, rest sourced from reference TRBV5-6 and TRBJ1-3, is DAGVTQSPTHLIKTRGQQVTLRCSPKSGHDTVSWYQQALGQGPQFIFQYYEEEERQRGNFPDRFSGHQFPNYSSELNVNALLLGDSALYLCASSLVGQGALSGNTIYFGEGSWLTVV.

The chain links TRBV28 to TRBJ1-5; 7 positions match TRBD1. Germline trimming cut 2 bases from V and 7 bases from J; bases unmatched to any gene: 5. The CDR3 runs to 14 residues. CDR1 is MDHEN and CDR2 is SYDVKM in the germline V gene. CDR3 loop: CASSLVPGGQPQHF. Written as DNA, the CDR3 is TGTGCCAGCAGTTTAGTGCCAGGGGGACAGCCCCAGCATTTT.

This clone was found once. V gene TRBV6-6 combines with J gene TRBJ1-2; 11 bases are shared with TRBD1. The CDR3 spans 14 residues. Germline-derived CDR1 and CDR2 are MNHNY and SVGAGI (reference sequence). V was clipped by 2 bases and J by 8 bases; unmatched bases: 4. The CDR3 is CASSYTDRGQGYTF. The CDR3 DNA reads TGTGCCAGCAGTTACACGGACAGGGGGCAAGGCTACACCTTC.

This clone has just one count. The CDR3 sequence is CALENGTEQYF. The CDR3 DNA reads TGTGCCCTGGAGAACGGAACGGAGCAGTACTTC. The V and J genes are TRBV30 and TRBJ2-7; D remains unclear. V was cut by 8 bases and J by 7 bases, with 15 bases left in between. This CDR3 comprises 11 residues. The germline V gene encodes CDR1 GTSNPN and CDR2 SVGIG (reference sequence).

This clone was seen just once. The V gene is TRBV28, the J gene TRBJ2-7, with 7 bases identical to TRBD2. CDR3 length: 16 residues. Germline values: CDR1 MDHEN, CDR2 SYDVKM. The V and J ends lost 2 bases and 7 bases, in that order; junction bases with no gene match: 14. CDR3 nucleotides: TGTGCCAGCAGTTTAATATCGGGGAGGGCCACTCGAGAGCAGTACTTC. It translates to CASSLISGRATREQYF.

The chain recombines TRBV18 with TRBJ1-1; perhaps TRBD1 as D (5 bases). The CDR3 extends over 14 amino acids. V was pared by 4 bases and J by 1 base, with 10 bases between. Germline V gives CDR1 KGHSH, CDR2 LQKENI. The CDR3 loop reads CASSLGRGNTEAFF. Here the CDR3 DNA reads TGTGCCAGCTCACTGGGGAGGGGGAACACTGAAGCTTTCTTT. The variable domain in full, completed from reference TRBV18 and TRBJ1-1, reads NAGVMQNPRHLVRRRGQEARLRCSPMKGHSHVYWYRQLPEEGLKFMVYLQKENIIDESGMPKERFSAEFPKEGPSILRIQQVVRGDSAAYFCASSLGRGNTEAFFGQGTRLTVV.

The J gene is TRBJ1-1, the V gene TRBV6-6, with TRBD1 identical over 9 bases. Germline loops: CDR1 MNHNY, CDR2 SVGAGI (reference sequence). Germline trimming cut 2 bases from V and 1 base from J; bases unmatched to any gene: 5. There are 16 residues in the CDR3. The CDR3 sequence is CASSYGQGRENTEAFF. As DNA, the CDR3 is TGTGCCAGCAGTTACGGACAGGGGAGGGAGAACACTGAAGCTTTCTTT.